Listed below are T cell receptor beta chains from one sample, sequenced in a study of cytomegalovirus exposure and HLA in healthy donors. The repertoire was sequenced with immunoSEQ multiplex PCR; TCRdb's copy has only in-frame clones and lacks some. This sample has hundreds of thousands of clones, with more than 70% found just once. The sample consisted of PBMCs. The receptors originated from a boy aged 5-17 years in good health and CMV-seronegative. Both conserved end residues are part of each CDR3. The D gene is left open where the match is weak. The size entry is marked missing in some rows and otherwise reads once, few, many or a size class.

J,size,D,V,CDR3,DNA
TRBJ2-2,NA,TRBD1,TRBV15,CATSPGGEAGELFF,TGTGCCACCAGTCCAGGGGGCGAAGCCGGGGAGCTGTTTTTT
TRBJ1-3,NA,NA,TRBV19,CASSTGAGNTIYF,TGTGCCAGTAGTACAGGGGCTGGAAACACCATATATTTT
TRBJ2-1,once,TRBD2,TRBV6-1,CASSASGSLDNEQFF,TGTGCCAGCAGTGCCAGCGGGAGTTTGGACAATGAGCAGTTCTTC
TRBJ2-1,NA,TRBD2,TRBV27,CASSYLGGGYNEQFF,TGTGCCAGCAGCTACCTGGGGGGGGGCTACAATGAGCAGTTCTTC
TRBJ1-1,NA,NA,TRBV30,CAWSVRGRKAFF,TGTGCCTGGAGTGTACGAGGTCGTAAAGCTTTCTTT
TRBJ1-4,NA,NA,TRBV11-2,CASSHSQGIKEKLFF,TGTGCCAGCAGCCATTCTCAGGGGATTAAAGAAAAACTGTTTTTT
TRBJ2-1,once,TRBD1,TRBV5-4,CASSPGQGDPNEQFF,TGTGCCAGCAGCCCGGGACAGGGGGACCCCAATGAGCAGTTCTTC
TRBJ1-2,NA,TRBD1,TRBV6-1,CASRGTGTYGYTF,TGTGCCAGCAGGGGGACAGGGACCTATGGCTACACCTTC
TRBJ2-7,NA,NA,TRBV4-1,CASSQGNWGTYEQYF,TGCGCCAGCAGCCAGGGGAACTGGGGCACCTACGAGCAGTACTTC
TRBJ1-3,few,NA,TRBV18,CASSPNSGYSGNTIYF,TGTGCCAGCTCACCCAACTCAGGGTACTCTGGAAACACCATATATTTT
TRBJ1-1,NA,NA,TRBV7-3,CASSLIRRGNTEAFF,TGTGCCAGCAGCTTAATCCGGAGGGGTAACACTGAAGCTTTCTTT
TRBJ1-3,few,NA,TRBV5-1,CASSLAGAHGNTIYF,TGCGCCAGCAGCTTGGCAGGGGCGCATGGAAACACCATATATTTT
TRBJ2-2,few,NA,TRBV11-1,CASSYRVSGELFF,TGTGCCAGCAGCTACAGGGTATCCGGGGAGCTGTTTTTT
TRBJ1-3,NA,TRBD1,TRBV6-5,CASSRTGQPGNTIYF,TGTGCCAGCAGTCGGACAGGGCAACCTGGAAACACCATATATTTT
TRBJ2-5,NA,TRBD1,TRBV30,CAWNLGQGATQYF,TGTGCCTGGAATCTGGGGCAGGGGGCGACCCAGTACTTC
TRBJ2-7,NA,TRBD2,TRBV11-2,CASSAALAGFYEQYF,TGTGCCAGCAGCGCGGCACTAGCGGGTTTCTACGAGCAGTACTTC
TRBJ2-1,NA,TRBD2,TRBV6-1,CASSELGLAGVYNEQFF,TGTGCCAGCAGTGAATTGGGACTAGCGGGAGTGTACAATGAGCAGTTCTTC
TRBJ2-2,few,NA,TRBV2,CASSQPKEQVAGELFF,TGTGCCAGCAGCCAACCCAAGGAACAGGTAGCCGGGGAGCTGTTTTTT
TRBJ2-5,NA,TRBD1,TRBV19,CASSSDREIQETQYF,TGTGCCAGTAGTAGCGACAGGGAGATTCAAGAGACCCAGTACTTC
TRBJ1-4,once,TRBD1,TRBV30,CAWSVLLGQGNEKLFF,TGTGCCTGGAGTGTACTTCTTGGACAGGGAAATGAAAAACTGTTTTTT
TRBJ1-1,NA,NA,TRBV4-2,CASSQGTGFQRNTEAFF,TGTGCCAGCAGCCAAGGTACAGGTTTCCAAAGGAACACTGAAGCTTTCTTT
TRBJ2-7,NA,NA,TRBV7-9,CASSLWAGGTNSYEQYF,TGTGCCAGCAGCTTATGGGCAGGAGGGACCAATTCCTACGAGCAGTACTTC
TRBJ2-5,NA,TRBD2,TRBV9,CASSPPHRASGRSYETQYF,TGTGCCAGCAGCCCCCCCCATCGGGCTAGCGGGAGGTCATACGAGACCCAGTACTTC
TRBJ2-7,NA,NA,TRBV5-6,CASSLWSSYEQYF,TGTGCCAGCAGCCTTTGGAGTTCCTACGAGCAGTACTTC
TRBJ2-5,NA,NA,TRBV6-6,CASSLRQGLDQETQYF,TGTGCCAGCAGCCTAAGACAGGGACTAGACCAAGAGACCCAGTACTTC
TRBJ2-7,NA,TRBD2,TRBV5-1,CASSLGVAGHPYEQYF,TGCGCCAGCAGCTTGGGGGTAGCGGGCCATCCCTACGAGCAGTACTTC
TRBJ1-1,NA,NA,TRBV4-1,CASSLHQRRGYTEAFF,TGCGCCAGCAGCCTTCATCAGCGCAGGGGATACACTGAAGCTTTCTTT
TRBJ1-5,NA,NA,TRBV19,CASSSQYNQPQHF,TGTGCCAGTAGTAGTCAGTACAATCAGCCCCAGCATTTT
TRBJ1-3,NA,NA,TRBV7-2,CASSFGSSGNTIYF,TGTGCCAGCAGCTTTGGCAGCTCTGGAAACACCATATATTTT
TRBJ1-1,NA,NA,TRBV7-9,CASSLGGVNTEAFF,TGTGCCAGCAGCCTCGGGGGGGTCAACACTGAAGCTTTCTTT
TRBJ2-7,NA,NA,TRBV10-1,CASSGQGSSYEQYF,TGCGCCAGCAGTGGGCAGGGTAGCTCCTACGAGCAGTACTTC
TRBJ1-1,NA,NA,TRBV6-1,CASSYDRDTEAFF,TGTGCCAGCAGTTATGACAGAGACACTGAAGCTTTCTTT
TRBJ1-2,NA,TRBD1,TRBV7-2,CASSSQGANYGYTF,TGTGCCAGCAGCTCACAGGGGGCTAACTATGGCTACACCTTC
TRBJ1-5,NA,TRBD1,TRBV18,CASSPPGQGDQPQHF,TGTGCCAGCTCACCACCGGGGCAGGGGGATCAGCCCCAGCATTTT
TRBJ1-1,NA,NA,TRBV4-1,CASSQDSEGRNTEAFF,TGCGCCAGCAGCCAAGATAGCGAGGGCCGGAACACTGAAGCTTTCTTT
TRBJ1-4,NA,NA,TRBV19,CATARLTNEKLFF,TGTGCCACCGCGAGGTTAACTAATGAAAAACTGTTTTTT
TRBJ1-2,once,NA,TRBV11-2,CASSALQAGRWNGYTF,TGTGCCAGCAGCGCCCTACAAGCAGGGAGGTGGAATGGCTACACCTTC
TRBJ2-7,NA,TRBD2,TRBV27,CASSPSAGLKSYEQYF,TGTGCCAGCAGTCCCTCAGCGGGATTAAAGTCCTACGAGCAGTACTTC
TRBJ2-7,NA,TRBD2,TRBV6-5,CASRRTSGHYEQYF,TGTGCCAGCAGGAGGACTAGCGGACACTACGAGCAGTACTTC
TRBJ2-1,NA,TRBD2,TRBV2,CASILGLASANEQFF,TGTGCCAGCATCCTTGGACTAGCAAGCGCTAATGAGCAGTTCTTC
TRBJ2-2,NA,TRBD2,TRBV19,CASSTGAFLAGGDNTGELFF,TGTGCCAGTAGTACCGGCGCATTTCTAGCGGGAGGGGATAACACCGGGGAGCTGTTTTTT
TRBJ2-7,once,NA,TRBV7-9,CASSLVGQGHEQYF,TGTGCCAGCAGCTTAGTGGGTCAGGGCCACGAGCAGTACTTC
TRBJ1-3,once,TRBD1,TRBV5-1,CASSFSGTASSTIYF,TGCGCCAGCAGCTTTAGCGGGACAGCGAGCAGCACCATATATTTT
TRBJ2-5,NA,NA,TRBV19,CASSINVGGQETQYF,TGTGCCAGTAGTATCAACGTCGGGGGCCAAGAGACCCAGTACTTC
TRBJ2-7,NA,TRBD1,TRBV5-1,CASSIAPGTGNYEQYF,TGCGCCAGCAGTATCGCCCCCGGGACAGGGAACTACGAGCAGTACTTC
TRBJ1-1,NA,TRBD1,TRBV19,CASSLRQGRTEAFF,TGTGCCAGTAGTCTTCGACAGGGAAGGACTGAAGCTTTCTTT
TRBJ2-2,few,NA,TRBV21-1,CASSKKGLAPTGELFF,TGTGCCAGCAGCAAAAAAGGACTAGCGCCCACCGGGGAGCTGTTTTTT
TRBJ1-2,NA,NA,TRBV4-1,CASSQDIRRSDGYTF,TGCGCCAGCAGCCAAGATATTAGACGGAGCGATGGCTACACCTTC
TRBJ1-2,once,NA,TRBV5-5,CASSPMDRPNYGYTF,TGTGCCAGCAGCCCGATGGACAGACCTAACTATGGCTACACCTTC
TRBJ2-5,NA,NA,TRBV4-1,CASSQDPVDQGLGQETQYF,TGCGCCAGCAGCCAAGACCCGGTCGATCAGGGGTTAGGCCAAGAGACCCAGTACTTC
TRBJ1-5,NA,NA,TRBV27,CASSLLGQTQPQHF,TGTGCCAGCAGTTTATTGGGGCAAACTCAGCCCCAGCATTTT
TRBJ1-6,NA,NA,TRBV15,CATSRSGQTNSPLHF,TGTGCCACCAGCAGATCTGGACAGACGAATTCACCCCTCCACTTT
TRBJ2-7,few,TRBD2,TRBV30,CAWSIGSGGAWSYEQYF,TGTGCCTGGAGTATTGGTAGCGGGGGGGCGTGGTCCTACGAGCAGTACTTC
TRBJ1-1,NA,TRBD1,TRBV30,CAWSVLGQGEAFF,TGTGCCTGGAGTGTACTGGGACAGGGTGAAGCTTTCTTT
TRBJ1-4,NA,NA,TRBV7-6,CASSVGRVRLFF,TGTGCCAGCAGCGTCGGCAGGGTTCGACTGTTTTTT